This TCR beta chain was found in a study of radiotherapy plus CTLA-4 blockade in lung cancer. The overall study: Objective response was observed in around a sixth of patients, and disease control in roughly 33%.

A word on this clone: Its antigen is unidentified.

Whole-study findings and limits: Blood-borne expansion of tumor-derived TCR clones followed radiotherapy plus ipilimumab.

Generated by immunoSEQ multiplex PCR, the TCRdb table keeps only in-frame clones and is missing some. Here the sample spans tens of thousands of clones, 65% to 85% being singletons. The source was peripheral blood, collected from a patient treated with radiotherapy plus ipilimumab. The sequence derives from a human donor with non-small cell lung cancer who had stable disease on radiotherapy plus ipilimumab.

CDR3 DNA: TGTGCCAGCAGCCAAGATCTCCCCCCAGCGGGTACGCAGTATTTT. This gives the protein CASSQDLPPAGTQYF. The chain employs TRBV14 and TRBJ2-3; a possible D gene is TRBD2 (6 bases). CDR3 size: 15 residues. V shed 0 bases and J shed 8 bases, with 15 bases lying between them. Germline lookup yields CDR1 SGHDN and CDR2 FVKESK. The variable domain in full, completed from reference TRBV14 and TRBJ2-3, reads EAGVTQFPSHSVIEKGQTVTLRCDPISGHDNLYWYRRVMGKEIKFLLHFVKESKQDESGMPNNRFLAERTGGTYSTLKVQPAELEDSGVYFCASSQDLPPAGTQYFGPGTRLTVL.